The 10 T cell receptor beta chains in this list originate from one sample, sequenced in a study of CD8 T cells in Susac syndrome. When the RNA was reverse transcribed, random hexamers were used with an input of roughly 0.5 to 1 ug. Each CDR3 protein gets one entry after TCRdb re-called the immunoSEQ multiplex PCR reads with MiXCR. This table holds roughly 80,000 distinct CDR3 sequences, roughly nine tenths found once. The sequenced sample was CD8+ T cells from PBMCs. These receptors came from a human donor with multiple sclerosis.

This chain joins TRBV6-2 or TRBV6-3 and TRBJ2-1; TRBD2 matches at 9 bases. The CDR3 runs 16 residues. The J segment lost 4 bases and the V segment lost 5 bases, leaving 9 bases of the junction unmatched. Germline-derived CDR1 and CDR2 are MNHEY and SVGEGT. CDR3 sequence reads: CASSPFRGGAYNEQFF. DNA for the CDR3: TGTGCCAGCAGTCCCTTTCGCGGGGGGGCTTACAATGAGCAGTTCTTC.

The chain couples TRBV7-8 to TRBJ1-2; 10 nucleotides agree with TRBD1. The CDR3 consists of 14 residues. V gave up 5 bases and J gave up 7 bases; unmatched junction bases: 7. The germline V gene encodes CDR1 SGHVS and CDR2 FQNEAQ. The CDR3 loop reads CASSTRTGGGGYTF. The DNA for the CDR3 is TGTGCCAGCAGCACCCGGACAGGGGGGGGTGGCTACACCTTC. Together with reference TRBV7-8 and TRBJ1-2, the CDR3 gives the full variable domain: GAGVSQSPRYKVAKRGQDVALRCDPISGHVSLFWYQQALGQGPEFLTYFQNEAQLDKSGLPSDRFFAERPEGSVSTLKIQRTQQEDSAVYLCASSTRTGGGGYTFGSGTRLTVV.

This rearrangement joins TRBV18 to TRBJ2-7, with D uncertain. The CDR3 has 16 amino acids. The V and J ends lost 2 bases and 2 bases respectively, with 16 bases between them. The germline V gene encodes CDR1 KGHSH and CDR2 LQKENI. CDR3 amino acids: CASSPEERVGTYEQYF. CDR3 DNA sequence: TGTGCCAGCTCACCAGAGGAAAGGGTAGGGACCTACGAGCAGTACTTC.

The chain uses TRBV5-6 and TRBJ2-7; D may be TRBD1 (5 bases). Germline V gene data show CDR1 as SGHDT and CDR2 as YYEEEE. V gave up 0 bases and J gave up 3 bases, with 7 bases separating them. The CDR3 sequence is 13 residues long. The CDR3 sequence is CASSLGGHYEQYF. The CDR3 DNA follows: TGTGCCAGCAGCTTGGGGGGCCACTACGAGCAGTACTTC.

This chain connects TRBV7-9 to TRBJ2-5, with D possibly being TRBD2 (5 bases). V lost 1 base to trimming and J lost 4 bases, with 13 bases between them. This CDR3 has 15 amino acids. In germline, CDR1 is SEHNR, CDR2 FQNEAQ (reference sequence). The CDR3 here is CASSLELERAETQYF. As DNA, the CDR3 is TGTGCCAGCAGCTTAGAATTGGAGAGGGCAGAGACCCAGTACTTC.

The rearrangement uses TRBV6-6 and TRBJ1-2; D unresolved. The germline CDR1 and CDR2 sequences are MNHNY and SVGAGI (reference sequence). V lost 5 bases to trimming and J lost 4 bases, with 8 bases between them. The CDR3 contains 12 residues. The CDR3 DNA follows: TGTGCCAGCAGTACGGACGCCTATGGCTACACCTTC. Translation gives CASSTDAYGYTF.

This sequence joins TRBV19 and TRBJ1-5; D might be TRBD1 (5 bases). This CDR3 is built from 12 residues. Trimming took off 5 bases at V and 4 bases at J, with 6 bases between the two ends. Germline V gene lookup returns CDR1 LNHDA and CDR2 SQIVND (reference sequence). The CDR3 nucleotides are TGTGCCAGTAGTTGGGGGAATCAGCCCCAGCATTTT. Translated, it gives CASSWGNQPQHF.

This chain joins TRBV4-3 and TRBJ2-1; tentatively, D is TRBD1 (5 bases). V was pared by 0 bases and J by 7 bases, with 16 bases between. Germline lookup yields CDR1 LGHNA and CDR2 YSLEER. This CDR3 contains 16 residues. The CDR3 spells CASSQDGANRWNEQFF. CDR3 nucleotide sequence: TGCGCCAGCAGCCAAGATGGGGCTAACCGTTGGAATGAGCAGTTCTTC.

V usage is TRBV2 and J usage is TRBJ2-1, with 7 bases fitting TRBD1. V trimming: 0 bases; J trimming: 5 bases; junction bases outside the gene matches: 4. Germline V gene sequence: CDR1 SNHLY, CDR2 FYNNEI. This CDR3 has 15 amino acids. Here the CDR3 DNA reads TGTGCCAGCAGTGAAGCCGAGACAGGGAACAATGAGCAGTTCTTC. As protein: CASSEAETGNNEQFF.

The chain links TRBV12-3 or TRBV12-4 to TRBJ2-5; 7 bases line up with TRBD1. The V and J ends lost 5 bases and 1 base, in that order; junction bases with no gene match: 7. There are 15 residues in the CDR3. DNA for the CDR3: TGTGCCAGCAGTCCCCGGGACAGAGGCCAAGAGACCCAGTACTTC. Amino acid sequence: CASSPRDRGQETQYF.